This TCR beta chain is from a study of control samples from healthy donors and cancer patients. This clone was seen a single time. Data came from immunoSEQ multiplex PCR; TCRdb stores just in-frame clones and leaves some out. Of around 190,000 clones detected, nearly 90% appear once; the ten largest clones hold about 1.4%. Germline CDR1 and CDR2: SEHNR and FQNEAQ (reference sequence). The CDR3 is made up of 15 amino acids. The junction had 5 bases not matched to a gene; V was cut back by 5 bases and J by 0 bases. The sample taken for sequencing was blood. V gene TRBV7-9 combines with J gene TRBJ2-3; 7 bases are shared with TRBD1. This TCR was recovered from a woman between 45 and 65 years old in good health. CDR3 amino acids: CASSPGQTSTDTQYF. Written as DNA, the CDR3 is TGTGCCAGCAGCCCGGGACAGACGAGCACAGATACGCAGTATTTT. The variable domain in full, completed from reference TRBV7-9 and TRBJ2-3, reads DTGVSQNPRHKITKRGQNVTFRCDPISEHNRLYWYRQTLGQGPEFLTYFQNEAQLEKSRLLSDRFSAERPKGSFSTLEIQRTEQGDSAMYLCASSPGQTSTDTQYFGPGTRLTVL.